One sample yielded the 5 T cell receptor beta chains listed below, sequenced in a study of T cell responses to AZD1222 COVID-19 vaccine. Profiling relied on immunoSEQ multiplex PCR, and the TCRdb table lists in-frame clones only, not all of them. The sample yields 100,000 to 150,000 clones, 85% to 95% seen once. Sequenced material: peripheral blood, taken on day 0 of AZD1222 vaccination. All receptors derive from an adult in good health.

The chain couples TRBV15 to TRBJ2-5; 9 nucleotides align to TRBD2. Germline V gene lookup returns CDR1 LNHNV and CDR2 YYDKDF (reference sequence). CDR3 length: 16 residues. J gave up 5 bases and V 1 base, and 8 bases lay outside the gene matches. The CDR3 region has the DNA TGTGCCACCAGCAGAGGAGGTGCGGGAGGGGAGGAGACCCAGTACTTC. It yields the protein CATSRGGAGGEETQYF.

This rearrangement joins TRBV5-1 to TRBJ1-4, with D perhaps matching TRBD1 (5 bases). The CDR3 runs to 16 residues. Germline CDR1 is SGHRS and CDR2 is YFSETQ. V was shortened by 0 bases and J by 0 bases, with 9 bases between the two germline ends. Here the CDR3 DNA reads TGCGCCAGCAGCTTGGACAGGACTGCAACTAATGAAAAACTGTTTTTT. Protein product: CASSLDRTATNEKLFF.

This clone was detected only once. The chain recombines TRBV6-2 or TRBV6-3 with TRBJ2-3; 8 nucleotides align to TRBD2. The CDR3 consists of 18 residues. Germline values: CDR1 MNHEY, CDR2 SVGEGT. Trimming took 5 bases from V and 0 from J; bases not matched to a gene: 13. The CDR3 spells CASSAGGGAVPSTDTQYF. CDR3 sequence (DNA): TGTGCCAGCAGTGCGGGGGGAGGCGCGGTCCCTAGCACAGATACGCAGTATTTT.

V gene TRBV19 combines with J gene TRBJ2-2, with D possibly matching TRBD2 (5 bases). Germline assignment: CDR1 LNHDA and CDR2 SQIVND (reference sequence). The CDR3 has 16 residues. Trimming cost V 3 bases and J 5 bases, with 16 bases left between them. The CDR3 protein is CASSIRESGFTGELFF. Here the CDR3 DNA reads TGTGCCAGTAGTATTCGGGAATCCGGTTTTACCGGGGAGCTGTTTTTT.

This clone has just one count. The chain recombines TRBV27 with TRBJ2-7; the D is unclear. The V gene's germline CDR1 is MNHEY and CDR2 SMNVEV (reference sequence). The ends were cut back, 2 bases at V and 3 bases at J, with 11 bases in the middle. The CDR3 is made up of 14 amino acids. The CDR3 reads CASSLEGNSYEQYF. CDR3 nucleotide sequence: TGTGCCAGCAGTTTAGAAGGCAACAGCTACGAGCAGTACTTC.